This note documents a single T cell receptor beta chain sequence. There is no known antigen for this receptor. Base qualities are not provided; no much larger clone lies one nucleotide away. The time point label here, explained by the study, means: 4 weeks on oral tofacitinib. This sample's treatment or condition label indicates: oral pan-JAK inhibitor, 5-10 mg twice daily. Lesional scalp punch biopsies and peripheral blood were collected from alopecia areata patients. After PBMCs were isolated by density centrifugation and stained for CD3, CD4 and CD8, a FACSAria was used to sort CD4+ and CD8+ T cells. Receptor amplification or capture employed the immunoSEQ multiplex PCR assay. For TCR sequencing, RNA was extracted from every sample and reverse transcribed into cDNA to serve as template. SuperScript III was used for first-strand cDNA synthesis, primed with a 2:1 mix of oligo-dT and random hexamers. A synthetic immune receptor repertoire was used to measure amplification bias, and any remaining bias was corrected computationally. As for the authors' bioinformatics: Raw reads were preprocessed to remove errors, and CDR3 was defined according to IMGT conventions as the region from the conserved cysteine to phenylalanine. To get clonality, Shannon entropy was normalized by log2 of the number of productive unique TCRs and the result was subtracted from 1. Whether each scalp clone was CD4 or CD8 was inferred by checking scalp TCRbeta sequences against the CD4 and CD8 repertoires from sorted blood. TCRdb retrieved this table from immuneACCESS and kept in-frame rearrangements only. Not all clones are present; in checked studies, unresolved V genes account for under half, and no reason is known for the remainder. From that table come the V and J calls and clone size; the DNA was used to work out D and trimming. Across this sample there are about 120,000 clones, with roughly 57% seen only once. The top ten hold around 6% of the sample.

This specimen comes from a study of CD8+ T cells in alopecia areata (dated by TCRdb to 2017 to 2018). The study in broad terms: Treated patients were enrolled in an open-label pilot trial of oral tofacitinib at 5 to 10 mg twice daily for moderate-to-severe alopecia areata. Patients received tofacitinib for 6 to 18 months and were then followed off drug for 6 months to check for delayed response and recurrence. The SALT score, which quantifies the percentage of affected scalp surface area, was used to measure disease severity in treated patients. In both human patients and the C3H/HeJ mouse model, the study applied high-throughput TCRbeta sequencing to look at T cell clonal expansion in alopecia areata. Scalp tissue and sorted CD4+ and CD8+ peripheral blood T cells from patchy and totalis/universalis alopecia areata patients and from healthy controls were covered by human TCRbeta sequencing. Biopsies were taken from tofacitinib-treated patients at baseline and at 4 and 24 weeks of treatment, and a later scalp biopsy was taken in several of the tofacitinib-treated patients. Scalp clonality was compared across normal scalp (n=4), patchy alopecia areata scalp (n=8), and alopecia totalis/universalis scalp (n=8). RNA was obtained with the PAXgene miRNA kit for fixed scalp, the miRNeasy kit for PBMCs, and the RNeasy kit for mouse skin. TCRbeta CDR3 regions were amplified by immunoSEQ multiplex PCR with 35 Vbeta forward and 13 Jbeta reverse primers. What the research found in general, with its limitations: Higher clonality and more expanded CD8+ clones were observed in lesional scalp than in normal scalp, particularly in alopecia totalis/universalis, a finding suggestive of antigenic drive. During tofacitinib treatment, many expanded lesional clones remained in scalp and blood, and this persistence may partly explain relapse after treatment is stopped. With tofacitinib, both scalp clonality and the number of expanded CD8+ clones among the top 100 scalp clones went down significantly. TCR sequences shared between patients were less clear than in mice, possibly partly because of HLA diversity in the patient population. The treated cohort was small, with a single nonresponder, so links between baseline CD8+ expansion and response need larger studies. Resident alphabeta T cells in normal human skin are also sequenced, complicating scalp TCR repertoire analysis, unlike mouse skin dominated by gammadelta T cells.

Relative to germline, V is missing 0 bases and J is missing 5 bases, with 5 bases of the junction outside any gene match. From the cysteine through the phenylalanine, the CDR3 covers 15 amino acids. Just CDR3 DNA is preserved here, 45 bases in frame from base 1. Looking up the germline V gene yields CDR1 SGDLS and CDR2 YYNGEE. This sample comprised CD4+ T cells sorted from blood, obtained at week 4, from a patient treated with tofacitinib. The receptor chain draws on TRBV9 and TRBJ2-5; 9 nucleotides in the junction match TRBD2. The receptor comes from a human donor with alopecia areata. The DNA reads as follows: TGTGCCAGCAGCGTAGGGGGCGGGAGGGATGAGACCCAGTACTTC. Its protein reads: CASSVGGGRDETQYF.